The 17 T cell receptor beta chains in this list originate from one sample, sequenced in a study of T cell repertoires in cytomegalovirus infection. These receptors are not linked to any known antigen. TCRdb re-called the reads with MiXCR, one entry per CDR3 protein. The sample has roughly 920,000 distinct CDR3 sequences, about a third seen once; the top ten hold roughly 13%. The specimen comprised cultured CD8+ T cells from PBMCs, sampled from culture after CMV antigen stimulation. Receptors were obtained from a human donor in good health (CMV status not recorded). Some clones in this sample may be carry-over from other donors' samples.

This clonotype occurred many times. V is TRBV7-9 and J is TRBJ2-1; D ambiguous. The ends were cut back, 1 base at V and 3 bases at J, with 4 bases in the middle. This CDR3 comprises 13 residues. In germline, CDR1 is SEHNR, CDR2 FQNEAQ (reference sequence). The CDR3 here is CASSLVDYNEQFF. CDR3 nucleotide sequence: TGTGCCAGCAGCTTAGTTGACTACAATGAGCAGTTCTTC.

This clonotype has a handful of counts. The chain has TRBV6-2 or TRBV6-3 and TRBJ2-1, with 9 nucleotides matching TRBD2. The CDR3 covers 15 residues. Losses at the gene ends were 2 bases for V and 4 bases for J; bases not matched to a gene: 3. CDR1 and CDR2 from the germline V gene are MNHEY and SVGEGT. CDR3 DNA: TGTGCCAGCAGTTACACTAGCGGGCCATACAATGAGCAGTTCTTC. It yields the protein CASSYTSGPYNEQFF.

This clonotype was counted a few times. The chain links TRBV10-3 to TRBJ1-1; 8 positions match TRBD1. Germline CDR1 ENHRY, CDR2 SYGVKD. There are 15 residues in the CDR3. The ends lost 4 bases at V and 0 bases at J; junction bases unmatched: 4. CDR3 bases: TGTGCCATCAGTGCCGGGACAGGCGTGAACACTGAAGCTTTCTTT. Translation: CAISAGTGVNTEAFF.

This clonotype was counted between two and nine times. The chain has TRBV27 and TRBJ2-7; 13 bases match TRBD2. The CDR3 extends over 15 amino acids. The germline gives CDR1 MNHEY, CDR2 SMNVEV (reference sequence). J lost 2 bases, V lost 6 bases, and 4 bases had no gene match. CDR3 bases: TGTGCCAGCAGAATAACTAGCGGGGGGGCCTACGAGCAGTACTTC. Protein product: CASRITSGGAYEQYF.

This clonotype was counted a few times. The rearrangement uses TRBV7-6 and TRBJ1-5; D is perhaps TRBD1 (6 bases). Germline V gives CDR1 SGHVS, CDR2 FNYEAQ. V lost 5 bases to trimming and J lost 11 bases, with 16 bases between them. There are 13 residues in the CDR3. CDR3 protein: CASSQGHGKAQHF. CDR3 coding DNA: TGTGCCAGCAGCCAGGGGCACGGGAAGGCCCAGCATTTT.

In its sample, this clonotype was seen many times. The rearrangement joins TRBV7-3 to TRBJ2-3; 12 nucleotides match TRBD2. The V segment lost 4 bases and the J segment 5 bases; nucleotides outside the gene matches: 4. CDR1 is SGHTA, CDR2 FQGTGA, per germline. The CDR3 loop spans 15 amino acids. CDR3 sequence reads: CASSSSGGALDTQYF. Here the CDR3 DNA reads TGTGCCAGCAGCTCTAGCGGGGGGGCCTTAGATACGCAGTATTTT.

This clonotype was counted ten times or more. The chain uses TRBV7-8 and TRBJ2-3; D is perhaps TRBD2 (6 bases). The germline V gene has CDR1 SGHVS and CDR2 FQNEAQ. The CDR3 sequence is 14 residues long. V gave up 5 bases and J gave up 4 bases, with 13 bases separating them. The CDR3: CASSVRRGADTQYF. Written as DNA, the CDR3 is TGTGCCAGCAGCGTTCGGAGGGGCGCAGATACGCAGTATTTT.

The chain employs TRBV7-9 and TRBJ2-6; D possibly matches TRBD1 or TRBD2 (6 bases each). This CDR3 spans 19 amino acids. V was trimmed by 2 bases and J by 0 bases, leaving 17 bases between them. Germline V gives CDR1 SEHNR, CDR2 FQNEAQ (reference sequence). In DNA, the CDR3 is TGTGCCAGCAGCTTACCCGGGGGCCGCCTTGCCTCTGGGGCCAACGTCCTGACTTTC. It specifies CASSLPGGRLASGANVLTF.

The chain is built from TRBV2 and TRBJ1-4; D ambiguous. Germline lookup yields CDR1 SNHLY and CDR2 FYNNEI. The CDR3 sequence is 15 residues long. Trimming pared 2 bases from V and 5 bases from J, leaving 12 bases between. CDR3 amino acids: CASSERSGRNEKLFF. As DNA, the CDR3 is TGTGCCAGCAGTGAAAGGTCAGGTAGAAATGAAAAACTGTTTTTT. The full variable domain, its missing parts supplied by reference TRBV2 and TRBJ1-4, is EPEVTQTPSHQVTQMGQEVILRCVPISNHLYFYWYRQILGQKVEFLVSFYNNEISEKSEIFDDQFSVERPDGSNFTLKIRSTKLEDSAMYFCASSERSGRNEKLFFGSGTQLSVL.

Turning to this clonotype: This may stem from a read error, because a much larger clone lies one nucleotide away. The chain carries TRBV7-2 and TRBJ2-7; D possibly corresponds to TRBD1 (6 bases). The CDR3 runs to 14 residues. Germline assignment: CDR1 SGHTA and CDR2 FQGNSA. CDR3 in DNA: TGTGCCAGCAGATTAGAAACAGGGTTTCGCGAGCAGTACGTC. Amino acid sequence: CASRLETGFREQYV.

This chain joins TRBV7-9 and TRBJ2-7; TRBD1 aligns across 8 bases. The CDR3 sequence is 15 residues long. CDR1 is SEHNR, CDR2 FQNEAQ, per germline (reference sequence). The CDR3 loop reads CANSFEQGQGYEQYV. Here the CDR3 DNA reads TGTGCCAACAGCTTTGAGCAAGGACAGGGATACGAGCAGTACGTC.

V and J are TRBV7-8 and TRBJ1-1; no clear D. Germline V gene sequence: CDR1 SGHVS, CDR2 FQNEAQ. With 5 bases removed from V and 3 bases from J, the gap between germline ends came to 7 bases. This CDR3 comprises 12 residues. The CDR3 DNA reads TGTGCCAGCAGCCATCAAGACACTGAAGCTTTCTTT. Translated: CASSHQDTEAFF.

This clonotype has a handful of counts. This chain uses TRBV3-1 with TRBJ2-3; 14 nucleotides match TRBD2. Trimming at V came to 7 bases and at J to 3 bases, leaving 9 bases not matched to a gene. Germline V CDR1 and CDR2: LGHDT, YNNKEL (reference sequence). This CDR3 is 17 amino acids long. The CDR3 region is CASTPTSGGERTDTQYF. The CDR3 bases are TGTGCCAGCACCCCGACTAGCGGGGGGGAGAGAACAGATACGCAGTATTTT.

This clonotype was found many times. The chain is built from TRBV6-2 or TRBV6-3 and TRBJ1-1, with TRBD1 matching 11 bases. With V trimmed by 2 bases and J by 5 bases, 4 bases remained unmatched. This CDR3 has 15 amino acids. CDR1 MNHEY and CDR2 SVGEGT come from the germline V gene. CDR3 nucleotides: TGTGCCAGCAGTTACCCAGGGACAGGGGGGACTGAAGCTTTCTTT. As protein: CASSYPGTGGTEAFF.

In its sample, this clonotype was seen once. This rearrangement joins TRBV10-3 to TRBJ1-6; 12 bases align to TRBD1. This CDR3 has 14 residues. Germline lookup yields CDR1 ENHRY and CDR2 SYGVKD. The junction had 1 base not matched to a gene; V was cut back by 4 bases and J by 9 bases. This CDR3 reads CAISGDRGPSPLHF. CDR3 DNA: TGTGCCATCAGTGGGGACAGGGGGCCTTCACCCCTCCACTTT.

This CDR3 reads CASSEAPTGHQSETQYF. The CDR3 region has the DNA TGTGCCAGCAGTGAAGCGCCAACAGGCCACCAGTCAGAGACCCAGTACTTC. The gene calls are TRBV6-1 and TRBJ2-5, with a weak D call TRBD1 (5 bases). Trimming cost V 0 bases and J 4 bases, with 18 bases left between them. The CDR3 extends over 17 amino acids. CDR1 is MNHNS and CDR2 is SASEGT in the germline V gene.

A note on this clonotype: Mismatch with germline at one junction end may stem from a read error. The J gene is TRBJ2-1, the V gene TRBV7-8; 7 positions agree with TRBD1. In germline, CDR1 is SGHVS, CDR2 FQNEAQ. The CDR3 runs 18 residues. The CDR3: CASSFSLPGTASYNEQFF. The CDR3 bases are TGTGCTAGCAGCTTCTCTCTCCCCGGGACAGCTTCCTACAATGAGCAGTTCTTC. Based on the CDR3 plus reference TRBV7-8 and TRBJ2-1, the full variable domain is GAGVSQSPRYKVAKRGQDVALRCDPISGHVSLFWYQQALGQGPEFLTYFQNEAQLDKSGLPSDRFFAERPEGSVSTLKIQRTQQEDSAVYLCASSFSLPGTASYNEQFFGPGTRLTVL.